The rows below give T cell receptor beta chains drawn from one sample of a study of T cells in Graves' hyperthyroidism and ophthalmopathy. From the multiplex PCR reads, TCRdb called clonotypes with MiXCR, one entry per CDR3 protein. The data show under 300,000 distinct CDR3 sequences, with more than 12% seen just once and 10% to 15% held by the top ten. The sample comprised blood. Every receptor here comes from a woman aged 40 to 50 with Graves' hyperthyroidism that later progressed to Graves' ophthalmopathy. The CDR3 runs from the conserved cysteine through the conserved F or W. The D gene is left open where the match is weak. Rows give clone size only sometimes, using once, few, many, or a class for an expanded clone.

abundance	v_gene	j_gene	d_gene	CDR3nt	CDR3aa
many	TRBV5-1	TRBJ2-1	NA	TGCGCCAGCAGCTTGGGCCCTAACAATGAGCAGTTCTTC	CASSLGPNNEQFF
many	TRBV2	TRBJ2-1	NA	TGTGCCAGCAGAGGCCGACGGAATGAGCAGTTCTTC	CASRGRRNEQFF
once	TRBV6-1	TRBJ2-5	TRBD2	TGTGCCAGCAGTGAACTAGCGGGAATCGGGACCCAGTACTTC	CASSELAGIGTQYF
many	TRBV9	TRBJ1-1	NA	TGTGCCAGCAGCGTAGGCGAGAACACTGAAGCTTTCTTT	CASSVGENTEAFF
many	TRBV11-3	TRBJ1-6	NA	TGTGCCAGCAGCTTAGGGTCCAATTCACCCCTCCACTTT	CASSLGSNSPLHF
many	TRBV11-2	TRBJ2-3	NA	TGTGCCAGTGCTGACGCTCCTAAGCAAACAGATACGCAGTATTTT	CASADAPKQTDTQYF
many	TRBV19	TRBJ2-1	NA	TGTGCCAGTAGTATGGAGTCCTCCTACAATGAGCAGTTCTTC	CASSMESSYNEQFF
many	TRBV28	TRBJ1-1	NA	TGTGCCAGCAGTTTTGATCCCACCGAGGGGGGTGGCACTGAAGCTTTCTTT	CASSFDPTEGGGTEAFF
NA	TRBV19	TRBJ2-1	TRBD2	TGTGCCAGTAGTAGCATAGCGGGAGGGCCAATTAATGAGCAGTTCTTC	CASSSIAGGPINEQFF
many	TRBV19	TRBJ2-2	TRBD1	TGTGCCAGTGGATGGACAGGGGCGAACACCGGGGAGCTGTTTTTT	CASGWTGANTGELFF
many	TRBV11-2	TRBJ2-7	NA	TGTGCCAGCAGCATACAGTTCTACGAGCAGTACTTC	CASSIQFYEQYF
few	TRBV6-1	TRBJ2-2	TRBD1	TGTGCCAGCAGTTCGGACAGGGGGGATTATGTGAACACCGGGGAGCTGTTTTTT	CASSSDRGDYVNTGELFF
NA	TRBV28	TRBJ2-7	TRBD2	TGTGCCAGCAGCCAAGCCGCTAGCGGGAGAGGCGAGCAGTACTTC	CASSQAASGRGEQYF
many	TRBV5-1	TRBJ1-1	NA	TGCGCCAGCAGCTTCCCTGGGGGCACTGAAGCTTTCTTT	CASSFPGGTEAFF
few	TRBV20-1	TRBJ2-7	NA	TGCAGTGCTCGTATGTCCGCCTACGAGCAGTACTTC	CSARMSAYEQYF
NA	TRBV25-1	TRBJ1-4	NA	TGTGCCAGCAGTGAATCTAAGGATAGCGGAGAAAAACTGTTTTTT	CASSESKDSGEKLFF
many	TRBV5-1	TRBJ2-7	NA	TGCGCCAGCAGCCCGCTGACGGGCTACGAGCAGTACTTC	CASSPLTGYEQYF
many	TRBV27	TRBJ1-2	NA	TGTGCCAGCAGTCCACAGGGCGCTAACTATGGCTACACCTTC	CASSPQGANYGYTF
many	TRBV29-1	TRBJ2-3	NA	TGCAGCGTTCGCCTACCGGGACTCCTCAAGTATTTT	CSVRLPGLLKYF
NA	TRBV12-3/TRBV12-4	TRBJ1-6	TRBD1	TGTGCCAGCAGTTTGACCAGGGGGTATATTTCACCCCTCCACTTT	CASSLTRGYISPLHF
many	TRBV12-3/TRBV12-4	TRBJ1-3	TRBD1	TGTGCCAGCAGGAATCAACCGCCGGGACAGGCTGGAAACACCATATATTTT	CASRNQPPGQAGNTIYF
many	TRBV30	TRBJ2-3	NA	TGTGCCTGGAGTGTAATGACTACTGATACGCAGTATTTT	CAWSVMTTDTQYF
NA	TRBV6-5	TRBJ2-7	TRBD2	TGTGCCAGCAGTTATGTGACTAGCAACGAGCAGTACTTC	CASSYVTSNEQYF
NA	TRBV6-1	TRBJ2-7	NA	TGTGCCAGCAGTGAAGAAGGCGGACTCTACGAGCAGTACTTC	CASSEEGGLYEQYF
many	TRBV11-3	TRBJ2-1	TRBD2	TGTGCCAGCAGCAAAGGGGTTGCGGGAGGGCCGCAAGAGCAGTTCTTC	CASSKGVAGGPQEQFF
many	TRBV7-8	TRBJ2-7	TRBD2	TGTGCCAGCAGCTTAGCGGGGCCTAGCGGTAGCTCCTACGAGCAGTACTTC	CASSLAGPSGSSYEQYF
many	TRBV6-1	TRBJ1-5	NA	TGTGCCAGCAGCCTTGACAGCACGGGGCAGCCCCAGCATTTT	CASSLDSTGQPQHF
NA	TRBV15	TRBJ2-7	NA	TGTGCCACCAGCAGAGATAGGCTCAGGGCCTACGAGCAGTACTTC	CATSRDRLRAYEQYF
many	TRBV15	TRBJ2-3	NA	TGTGCCACCAGCAGAGTTTCCGGCACAGATACGCAGTATTTT	CATSRVSGTDTQYF
many	TRBV27	TRBJ2-5	NA	TGTGCCAGCAGTTTATCGATTGGCGGAGAGACCCAGTACTTC	CASSLSIGGETQYF
NA	TRBV6-1	TRBJ2-7	NA	TGTGCCAGCAGCCCCGGGACTCTCCCTTCCTACGAGCAGTACTTC	CASSPGTLPSYEQYF
many	TRBV12-3/TRBV12-4	TRBJ1-1	NA	TGTGCCAGCAGTTTTAGGCGGGGGTTGAACACTGAAGCTTTCTTT	CASSFRRGLNTEAFF
many	TRBV24-1	TRBJ2-2	NA	TGTGCCTCACAGGACTACACCGGGGAGCTGTTTTTT	CASQDYTGELFF
few	TRBV3-1	TRBJ2-7	TRBD2	TGTGCCAGCAGCCACCATCGGACTAGCGGGAACTACGAGCAGTACTTC	CASSHHRTSGNYEQYF
NA	TRBV9	TRBJ2-6	NA	TGTGCCAGCAGCGTGTCTGACTCTGGGGCCAACGTCCTGACTTTC	CASSVSDSGANVLTF
few	TRBV28	TRBJ1-1	NA	TGTGCCAGCAGTTTATCCCGGGAGGAAGCTTTCTTT	CASSLSREEAFF
NA	TRBV7-2	TRBJ2-4	TRBD2	TGTGCCAGCAGCTTAGCCGGGACTAGCGCCCAAAACATTCAGTACTTC	CASSLAGTSAQNIQYF
many	TRBV9	TRBJ1-4	NA	TGTGCCAGCAGCCCGGGGGGGGGACGGAGAAAACTGTTTTTT	CASSPGGGRRKLFF
NA	TRBV7-9	TRBJ2-2	TRBD2	TGTGCCAGCAGCCCATCCGGATGGGGGGGCACCGGGGAGCTGTTTTTT	CASSPSGWGGTGELFF
many	TRBV11-2	TRBJ2-3	TRBD2	TGTGCCAGCAGCTTAGCGTCGAGGCTAGCGGGAGGAACAGATACGCAGTATTTT	CASSLASRLAGGTDTQYF
NA	TRBV20-1	TRBJ2-7	TRBD2	TGCAGTGCTAGAGGACTAGCTGATTCCTACGAGCAGTACTTC	CSARGLADSYEQYF
many	TRBV5-1	TRBJ2-1	TRBD2	TGCGCCAGCAGCTTGGGACTAGCGGGAGTGGGTGAGCAGTTCTTC	CASSLGLAGVGEQFF
many	TRBV18	TRBJ2-7	TRBD2	TGTGCCAGCTCACCACCGCCGGGACTAGCGGGAGGATTCTCCTACGAGCAGTACTTC	CASSPPPGLAGGFSYEQYF
once	TRBV2	TRBJ2-1	NA	TGTGCCAGCAGTGAAGAGTGGGCCTCCTACAATGAGCAGTTCTTC	CASSEEWASYNEQFF
many	TRBV27	TRBJ2-1	TRBD2	TGTGCCAGCAGTTTAATAAGCGGGAGATACAATGAGCAGTTCTTC	CASSLISGRYNEQFF
many	TRBV30	TRBJ2-1	TRBD2	TGTGCCTGGAGTACCGGGACTAGACTGCAGTTCTTC	CAWSTGTRLQFF
many	TRBV27	TRBJ2-1	NA	TGTGCCAGCAGTCCCAGGACCATCGCCTACAATGAGCAGTTCTTC	CASSPRTIAYNEQFF
many	TRBV6-1	TRBJ2-4	TRBD2	TGTGCCAGCTTTGCGGGACTAGCGGGAGGGCGGATCATTCAGTACTTC	CASFAGLAGGRIIQYF